The 3 T cell receptor beta chains below come from one sample, sequenced in a study of blood T cell repertoires in COVID-19. Assay used: immunoSEQ multiplex PCR; TCRdb lists only in-frame clones, some missing. The repertoire includes approximately 350,000 clones, 80% to 90% of them detected once, and around 7.4% sits in the top ten. Sequenced material: peripheral blood. The origin of the receptors is a woman aged 55 to 70 with COVID-19, enrolled during active disease.

The gene calls are TRBV18 and TRBJ1-4, with D uncertain. The CDR3 sequence is 15 residues long. CDR1 KGHSH and CDR2 LQKENI come from the germline V gene. The V end was cut by 1 base, the J end by 5 bases, with 11 bases between. The CDR3 reads CASSPRGDWNEKLFF. As DNA, the CDR3 is TGTGCCAGCTCACCACGCGGAGATTGGAATGAAAAACTGTTTTTT.

The chain couples TRBV12-5 to TRBJ2-7; D perhaps matches TRBD1 (6 bases). The CDR3 covers 14 residues. The V end was cut by 1 base, the J end by 3 bases, with 10 bases between. CDR1 is LGHNT, CDR2 FRNRAP, per germline. The DNA for the CDR3 is TGTGCTAGTGGTTTGGCGGTCAGGGGCTACGAGCAGTACTTC. This gives the protein CASGLAVRGYEQYF. The whole variable domain, remainder taken from reference TRBV12-5 and TRBJ2-7, is DARVTQTPRHKVTEMGQEVTMRCQPILGHNTVFWYRQTMMQGLELLAYFRNRAPLDDSGMPKDRFSAEMPDATLATLKIQPSEPRDSAVYFCASGLAVRGYEQYFGPGTRLTVT.

The V and J genes are TRBV15 and TRBJ2-6; D is undetermined. The CDR3 extends over 15 amino acids. The V and J ends lost 0 bases and 0 bases respectively, with 3 bases between them. Germline V lookup: CDR1 LNHNV, CDR2 YYDKDF (reference sequence). The chain's CDR3 is CATSRDNSGANVLTF. CDR3 DNA: TGTGCCACCAGCAGAGACAACTCTGGGGCCAACGTCCTGACTTTC.